This TCR beta chain was identified during a study of T cells in Graves' hyperthyroidism and ophthalmopathy. Regions amplified from RNA transcripts were the TCR beta CDR3 regions. Primed by the HTBI set, a first-round RT-PCR was run on the TCR CDR3. Each CDR3 protein gets one entry after TCRdb re-called the multiplex PCR reads with MiXCR. The sample yields approximately 600,000 distinct CDR3 sequences, less than 25% seen once. Germline V gene data show CDR1 as LNHNV and CDR2 as YYDKDF (reference sequence). Trimming removed 0 bases from V and 7 bases from J, with 15 bases in between. The CDR3 spans 16 residues. This clonotype was picked up many times.

The receptor was isolated from a man under 40 with Graves' ophthalmopathy. The chain recombines TRBV15 with TRBJ1-4; possibly TRBD1 for D (5 bases). Specimen: blood. CDR3 region: CATSRDSGGGSEKLFF. CDR3 DNA sequence: TGTGCCACCAGCAGAGATTCCGGGGGAGGAAGTGAAAAACTGTTTTTT.